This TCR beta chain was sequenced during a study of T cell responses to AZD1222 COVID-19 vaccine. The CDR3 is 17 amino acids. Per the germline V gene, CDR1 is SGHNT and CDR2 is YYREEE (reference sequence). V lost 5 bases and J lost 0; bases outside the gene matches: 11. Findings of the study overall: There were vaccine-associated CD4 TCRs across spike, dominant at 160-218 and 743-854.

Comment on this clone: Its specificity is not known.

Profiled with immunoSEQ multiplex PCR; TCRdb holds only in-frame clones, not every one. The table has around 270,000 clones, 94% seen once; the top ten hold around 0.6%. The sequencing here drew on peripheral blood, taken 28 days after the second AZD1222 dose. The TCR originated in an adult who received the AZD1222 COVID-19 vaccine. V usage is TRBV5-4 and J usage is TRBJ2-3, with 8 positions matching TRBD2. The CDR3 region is CASSPSGGRTSTDTQYF. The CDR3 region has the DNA TGTGCCAGCAGTCCGAGCGGGGGCCGGACTAGCACAGATACGCAGTATTTT.